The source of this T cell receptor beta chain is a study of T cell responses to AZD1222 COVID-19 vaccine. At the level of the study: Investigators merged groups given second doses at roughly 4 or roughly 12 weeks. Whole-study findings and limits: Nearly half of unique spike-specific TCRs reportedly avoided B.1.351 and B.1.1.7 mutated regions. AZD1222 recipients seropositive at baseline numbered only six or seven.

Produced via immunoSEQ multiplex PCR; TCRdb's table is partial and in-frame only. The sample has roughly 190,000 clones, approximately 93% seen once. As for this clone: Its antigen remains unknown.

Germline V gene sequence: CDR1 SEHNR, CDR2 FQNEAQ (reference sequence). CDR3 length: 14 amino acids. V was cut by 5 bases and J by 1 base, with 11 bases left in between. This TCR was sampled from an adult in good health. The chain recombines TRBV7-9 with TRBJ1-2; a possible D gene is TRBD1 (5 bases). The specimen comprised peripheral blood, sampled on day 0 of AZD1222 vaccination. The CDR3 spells CASSRLDSNYGYTF. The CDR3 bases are TGTGCCAGCAGCAGATTAGACAGTAACTATGGCTACACCTTC.